These T cell receptor beta chains were read from a single sample in a study of blood T cell repertoires in COVID-19. Produced via immunoSEQ multiplex PCR; TCRdb's table is partial and in-frame only. The table lists 300,000 to 400,000 clones, about 86% of them singletons, with about 4% in the top ten. Sequencing input: PBMCs or T cells enriched from blood (not recorded which). The receptor set was obtained from a woman aged 40 to 55 with acute COVID-19. The CDR3 runs from the conserved cysteine through the conserved F or W. Fields, in order: J gene, V gene, D gene, clone size, CDR3 DNA, CDR3 protein. The D gene is left open where the match is weak. Some rows mark clone size as missing; the rest say once, few, many or name a class of expanded clone.

>TRBJ2-3|TRBV7-6|TRBD2|once
TGTGCCAGCAGCGGAAGCGGGACCTTCACAGATACGCAGTATTTT
CASSGSGTFTDTQYF
>TRBJ2-3|TRBV11-2|TRBD2|-
TGTGCCAGCAGCTTAGGGACTAGCGGGGGGCCCCTCACAGATACGCAGTATTTT
CASSLGTSGGPLTDTQYF
>TRBJ2-7|TRBV11-3|TRBD1|once
TGTGCCAGCAGCTTGACCAGGGGGCGAGTAGACGAGCAGTACTTC
CASSLTRGRVDEQYF
>TRBJ2-3|TRBV19|TRBD2|-
TGTGCCAGTAGTTCCAGCGGGAGATGGACAGATACGCAGTATTTT
CASSSSGRWTDTQYF
>TRBJ2-7|TRBV28|-|-
TGTGCCAGCACTGACAGGCTCACCTACGAGCAGTACTTC
CASTDRLTYEQYF
>TRBJ2-7|TRBV3-1/TRBV3-2|-|-
TGTGCCAGCAGCCAGTCAGTTCTTGAGCAGTACTTC
CASSQSVLEQYF
>TRBJ1-1|TRBV29-1|-|-
TGCAGCGTTGGTCCCCCCTATAGGGGTCCGGGCACTGAAGCTTTCTTT
CSVGPPYRGPGTEAFF
>TRBJ2-7|TRBV6-6|-|-
TGTGCCAGCATGGGCAGGTTCGAGCAGTACTTC
CASMGRFEQYF
>TRBJ1-2|TRBV9|-|-
TGTGCCAGCAGCGCGAGGCCAAGGGGGAAGTTCTATGGCTACACCTTC
CASSARPRGKFYGYTF
>TRBJ2-5|TRBV4-1|-|-
TGCGCCAGCAGCCCAGCTAAGGGGGGGGGCGTGAATCCCCAAGAGACCCAGTACTTC
CASSPAKGGGVNPQETQYF
>TRBJ2-2|TRBV7-3|-|-
TGTGCCAGCAGCCCCGGTGGTCTGATGACCGGGGAGCTGTTTTTT
CASSPGGLMTGELFF
>TRBJ2-5|TRBV19|-|-
TGTGCCAGTAGTCCGTCTCCGCCGGGAGTGCTTCAAGAGACCCAGTACTTC
CASSPSPPGVLQETQYF
>TRBJ1-4|TRBV19|-|-
TGTGCCAGTAACTTCTTGGGGGGGCACCTGTTTTTT
CASNFLGGHLFF
>TRBJ2-6|TRBV19|TRBD1|-
TGTGCCAGTAGTATAGAAGCAGGGACAGGGGGTAGCTCTGGGGCCAACGTCCTGACTTTC
CASSIEAGTGGSSGANVLTF
>TRBJ2-7|TRBV4-3|TRBD2|many
TGCGCCAGCAGCCAACTCAGCGGGGGGGCCGCCGAGCAGTACTTC
CASSQLSGGAAEQYF
>TRBJ1-1|TRBV2|TRBD1|-
TGTGCCAGCAGTCGGGGACAGGGGGCTATGGCTTTCTTT
CASSRGQGAMAFF
>TRBJ2-1|TRBV15|TRBD2|-
TGTGCCACCACCTCCGGGAGGGGGAGGGGGGAGTACAATGAGCAGTTCTTC
CATTSGRGRGEYNEQFF
>TRBJ1-5|TRBV12-3/TRBV12-4|-|-
TGTGCCAGCACCGCGACTATCTTCCAGCCCCAGCATTTT
CASTATIFQPQHF
>TRBJ2-3|TRBV19|TRBD1|-
TGTGCCAGTAGTATCTCCGGCGGGACAGGGGAACACACAGATACGCAGTATTTT
CASSISGGTGEHTDTQYF
>TRBJ1-5|TRBV3-1/TRBV3-2|-|-
TGTGCCAGCAGCCAAGATGAAGCGCGGCAGCCCCAGCATTTT
CASSQDEARQPQHF
>TRBJ1-1|TRBV28|-|-
TGTGCCAGCAGCCAAAGTACGCCTGCGAATCTCTTGGAGGCTTTCTTT
CASSQSTPANLLEAFF
>TRBJ2-7|TRBV4-3|-|-
TGCGCCAGCAGCCAAGATCACCCACAGGCCGAGCAGTACTTC
CASSQDHPQAEQYF
>TRBJ1-6|TRBV10-3|TRBD1|-
TGTGCCATCAGTGAGGACAGGGGAGGTATCTCACCCCTCCACTTT
CAISEDRGGISPLHF
>TRBJ1-2|TRBV6-8|-|once
TGTGCCAGCAGGACGACTCCGGGACAAGGGGTAACGGACTATGGCTACACCTTC
CASRTTPGQGVTDYGYTF
>TRBJ1-1|TRBV5-4|-|-
TGTGCCAGCAGCCAATCCCCACTAGGAACTGAAGCTTTCTTT
CASSQSPLGTEAFF
>TRBJ2-7|TRBV7-8|TRBD2|-
TGTGCCAGCACCCGGGGGGGGACCTACGAGCAGTACTTC
CASTRGGTYEQYF
>TRBJ2-7|TRBV21-1|-|-
TGTGCCAGCAGCAAAGTGCCAGGACAGGGTGCCCACGAGCAGTACTTC
CASSKVPGQGAHEQYF
>TRBJ2-2|TRBV6-5|TRBD2|-
TGTGCCAGCAGTTCTGGACTAGCGGTTAACACCGGGGAGCTGTTTTTT
CASSSGLAVNTGELFF
>TRBJ1-2|TRBV11-1|TRBD1|few
TGTGCCAGCAGCTCGGACAGGGGCTATGGCTACACCTTC
CASSSDRGYGYTF
>TRBJ2-7|TRBV20-1|-|-
TGCAGTGCTGTGTCAGGGCACGAGCAGTACTTC
CSAVSGHEQYF
>TRBJ2-2|TRBV12-5|-|-
TGTGCTAGTGGGACAGGACACACCGGGGAGCTGTTTTTT
CASGTGHTGELFF
>TRBJ2-3|TRBV9|TRBD2|once
TGTGCCAGCAGCGTAGTAGCGGGTAGCACAGATACGCAGTATTTT
CASSVVAGSTDTQYF
>TRBJ1-5|TRBV3-1/TRBV3-2|-|-
TGTGCCAGCAGCCAAGATTCACCAAGGGAAACAGGACAGCCCCAGCATTTT
CASSQDSPRETGQPQHF
>TRBJ1-1|TRBV14|-|-
TGTGCCAGCAGCCAACCAGACAGGTCGTGGACTGAAGCTTTCTTT
CASSQPDRSWTEAFF
>TRBJ1-1|TRBV6-5|TRBD1|-
TGTGCCAGCAGTTACCCTGCGGGACAGGACAACACTGAAGCTTTCTTT
CASSYPAGQDNTEAFF
>TRBJ1-6|TRBV19|-|-
TGTGCCAGTACCCCACGAGGGACTAACTATAATTCACCCCTCCACTTT
CASTPRGTNYNSPLHF
>TRBJ2-7|TRBV27|-|-
TGTGCCAGCAGTCCCGCAAAAGGGAGGTACGAGCAGTACTTC
CASSPAKGRYEQYF
>TRBJ2-1|TRBV19|TRBD2|-
TGTGCCAGTAGTATCTCGGGACTAGCGGGAGCCTCCTACAATGAGCAGTTCTTC
CASSISGLAGASYNEQFF
>TRBJ2-6|TRBV7-2|TRBD2|-
TGTGCCAGCAGCTCGGCCCTAGCGGGCTTATCTGGGGCCAACGTCCTGACTTTC
CASSSALAGLSGANVLTF
>TRBJ1-3|TRBV7-6|-|-
TGTGCCAGCAGTACAGGACAGCCAGGAAACACCATATATTTT
CASSTGQPGNTIYF
>TRBJ1-4|TRBV5-1|TRBD1|-
TGCGCCAGCAGCCCCGGGACAGTTGCAACTAATGAAAAACTGTTTTTT
CASSPGTVATNEKLFF
>TRBJ1-1|TRBV27|-|-
TGTGCCAGCAGTTTTTTTCTCGGGAGCCAGAGAGCTTTCTTT
CASSFFLGSQRAFF
>TRBJ1-5|TRBV3-1/TRBV3-2|-|few
TGTGCCAGCAGCTACAAGGGGGGGGCCGGGCCCCAGCATTTT
CASSYKGGAGPQHF
>TRBJ1-3|TRBV18|-|-
TGTGCCAGCTCACCTACCGGGGAGAGAAACACCATATATTTT
CASSPTGERNTIYF
>TRBJ2-5|TRBV5-4|-|-
TGTGCCAGCAGGGAGAACCTCCAAGAGACCCAGTACTTC
CASRENLQETQYF
>TRBJ1-4|TRBV15|TRBD1|-
TGTGCCACCAGCAGAGTCGGACAGGGGGATAATGAAAAACTGTTTTTT
CATSRVGQGDNEKLFF
>TRBJ2-7|TRBV5-1|-|-
TGCGCCAGCAGCTTGGCGCCGGGGGCCTACGAGCAGTACTTC
CASSLAPGAYEQYF
>TRBJ2-2|TRBV11-2|-|-
TGTGCCAGCAGCTTAGGTACGGCCCCAGGCATCGGGGAGCTGTTTTTT
CASSLGTAPGIGELFF
>TRBJ2-1|TRBV11-2|-|-
TGTGCCAGCAGCTTAGAAGTGGGAGAGGTACGGAGGTCCTACAATGAGCAGTTCTTC
CASSLEVGEVRRSYNEQFF
>TRBJ2-2|TRBV6-5|-|-
TGTGCCTCGGGACTCGCAAAAAACACCGGGGAGCTGTTTTTT
CASGLAKNTGELFF
>TRBJ2-1|TRBV18|TRBD1|-
TGTGCCAGCTCACCATCCCTGGACAGGGGGAGCTACAATGAGCAGTTCTTC
CASSPSLDRGSYNEQFF
>TRBJ2-1|TRBV7-9|TRBD2|-
TGTGCCAGCAGGGGGACTAGCGGGCGGGAGGTCAATGAGCAGTTCTTC
CASRGTSGREVNEQFF
>TRBJ1-2|TRBV14|-|-
TGTGCCAGCAGCCAAGCGGGGAGCTATGGCTACACCTTC
CASSQAGSYGYTF
>TRBJ1-1|TRBV18|-|-
TGTGCCAGCTCCCTTGAAGGTGACCTGAACAGTGAAGCTTTCTTT
CASSLEGDLNSEAFF
>TRBJ1-1|TRBV5-1|-|-
TGCGCCAGCAGCTTAAATGCACGGGGTATGAACACTGAAGCTTTCTTT
CASSLNARGMNTEAFF
>TRBJ2-1|TRBV6-5|TRBD2|-
TGTGCCAGCAGGCCGAGCGGGAGGGTTAACAATGAGCAGTTCTTC
CASRPSGRVNNEQFF
>TRBJ1-3|TRBV5-1|-|-
TGCGCCAGCAGCTTGGGAGGGCTCGGAAACACCATATATTTT
CASSLGGLGNTIYF
>TRBJ2-3|TRBV19|-|-
TGTGCCAGTAGTCCTAGAGTTGCAGATACGCAGTATTTT
CASSPRVADTQYF
>TRBJ2-1|TRBV6-5|-|-
TGTGCCAGCAGTTACTCGGGGGGGGCCTTCTACAATGAGCAGTTCTTC
CASSYSGGAFYNEQFF